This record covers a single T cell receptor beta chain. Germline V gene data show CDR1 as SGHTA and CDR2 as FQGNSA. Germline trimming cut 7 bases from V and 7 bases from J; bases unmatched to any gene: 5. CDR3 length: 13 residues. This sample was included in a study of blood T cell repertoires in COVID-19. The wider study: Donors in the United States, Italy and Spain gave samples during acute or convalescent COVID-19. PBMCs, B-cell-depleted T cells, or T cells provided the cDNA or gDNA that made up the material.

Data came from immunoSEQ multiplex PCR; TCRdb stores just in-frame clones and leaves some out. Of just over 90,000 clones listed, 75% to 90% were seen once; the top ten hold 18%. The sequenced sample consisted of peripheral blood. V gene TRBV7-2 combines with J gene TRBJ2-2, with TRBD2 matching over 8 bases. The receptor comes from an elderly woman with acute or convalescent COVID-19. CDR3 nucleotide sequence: TGTGCCAGCACCCGGGGGGGGATCGGGGAGCTGTTTTTT. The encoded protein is CASTRGGIGELFF.